The source of this TCR beta chain is a study of blood T cell repertoires in COVID-19. Study-level information: The origin of the acute and convalescent COVID-19 samples was the United States, Italy and Spain. Sample material is recorded as cDNA or gDNA derived from T cells, B-cell-depleted T cells, or PBMCs.

Original processing notes: Scientists estimated how many nucleated cells there were by amplifying reference gene primers. The repertoire was sequenced with immunoSEQ multiplex PCR; TCRdb's copy has only in-frame clones and lacks some. V, J and clone size were drawn from that table, and D and trimming were deduced from the DNA. The data hold some 260,000 clones, with almost 90% observed a single time. Germline CDR1 SGHDN, CDR2 FVKESK. The ends lost 5 bases at V and 3 bases at J; junction bases unmatched: 8. This CDR3 has 15 amino acids. The clonotype was recovered from an elderly man with acute or convalescent COVID-19. The chain joins TRBV14 to TRBJ2-7; 9 positions agree with TRBD1. Sequencing was done on a sample of peripheral blood. Here the CDR3 DNA reads TGTGCCAGCAGCTCCGGGACAGGGCTATTCTACGAGCAGTACTTC. It is translated as CASSSGTGLFYEQYF.